Described below is a single TCR beta chain sequence and its context. These data are taken from a study of blood T cell repertoires in COVID-19. Whole-study context: Acute-phase and convalescent COVID-19 samples originated in the United States, Italy and Spain.

The CDR3 length is 13 residues. The V and J ends lost 4 bases and 0 bases respectively, with 6 bases between them. Germline-derived CDR1 and CDR2 are LNHNV and YYDKDF (reference sequence). In assigning cohorts, the study relied on participant-reported clinical history. The data were produced by immunoSEQ multiplex PCR, yet TCRdb's version contains in-frame clones alone and is incomplete. The sample lists some 260,000 clones; 90% to 95% were seen once. The chain is built from TRBV15 and TRBJ1-1; D is possibly TRBD1 (5 bases). Sequences were obtained from PBMCs or T cells enriched from blood (not recorded which). The origin of this receptor is a woman under 30 who had recovered from COVID-19. The CDR3 region has the DNA TGTGCCACCAGCATACAGGTGAACACTGAAGCTTTCTTT. Amino acid sequence: CATSIQVNTEAFF.